This TCR beta chain was identified in a study of blood T cell repertoires in COVID-19. Across the study: Sites in the United States, Italy and Spain provided acute and convalescent COVID-19 samples. Sample material is recorded as cDNA or gDNA derived from T cells, B-cell-depleted T cells, or PBMCs.

Authors' methods: Counts of nucleated cells, estimated from reference gene primer amplification, were obtained. The repertoire was sequenced with immunoSEQ multiplex PCR; TCRdb's copy has only in-frame clones and lacks some. The DNA gave D and trimming, while V, J and clone size come from that table. Here the sample spans a few hundred thousand clones, around 87% being singletons. V lost 6 bases, J lost 8 bases, and 6 bases stayed unmatched. Germline V lookup: CDR1 KGHSH, CDR2 LQKENI. The CDR3 has 13 residues. The sequencing input was peripheral blood. The chain links TRBV18 to TRBJ1-2, with TRBD1 matching over 10 bases. This receptor was obtained from a man in his fifties with active or convalescent COVID-19. The CDR3 bases are TGTGCCAGCTCGCGGGACAGGGGAGGCGGCTACACCTTC. Amino acid sequence: CASSRDRGGGYTF.